The clone carrying this T cell receptor (beta chain) was counted a single time. This sample is part of a study of blood T cell repertoires in COVID-19. On the study more broadly: T cells, B-cell-depleted T cells, or PBMCs provided the cDNA or gDNA that served as material.

Clinical histories supplied by participants themselves formed the basis of cohort assignment. Recovered participants had two consecutive negative NP/OP PCR tests, healthcare professional clearance, or symptom resolution. The assay was immunoSEQ multiplex PCR, and TCRdb's table has in-frame clones only and misses some. The sample holds fewer than 200,000 clones, 82% seen once. With V trimmed by 3 bases and J by 6 bases, 7 bases remained unmatched. Germline CDR1 reads MDHEN; CDR2 reads SYDVKM. This CDR3 is built from 16 residues. This clonotype originated in a man in his fifties or sixties who had recovered from COVID-19. The rearrangement uses TRBV28 and TRBJ1-5; 11 bases align to TRBD1. Sequencing was done on a sample of PBMCs or T cells enriched from blood (not recorded which). The CDR3, as DNA: TGTGCCAGCAGTTTCCCAGGGACAGGGGGAAGTCAGCCCCAGCATTTT. Residues: CASSFPGTGGSQPQHF.